The rows below give T cell receptor beta chains drawn from one sample of a study of blood T cell repertoires in COVID-19. Sequencing used immunoSEQ multiplex PCR; TCRdb keeps in-frame clones, though not all of them. Among about 83,000 clones, 87% were seen once, and the ten largest hold 3%. Sequenced material: peripheral blood. The receptors stem from a woman in her forties or fifties with active or convalescent COVID-19. Each CDR3 is given with its conserved first and last residue. A D gene is named only where the DNA matches it firmly. Clone sizes are given selectively: once, few, many, or a class where the clone is expanded.

V gene	CDR3 length	clone size	J gene	D gene	CDR3 protein	CDR3 DNA
TRBV12-3/TRBV12-4	13	-	TRBJ2-2	-	CASSGLRTGELFF	TGTGCCAGCAGTGGACTTCGGACCGGGGAGCTGTTTTTT
TRBV4-1	16	-	TRBJ1-2	TRBD1	CASSQDTGQGNYGYTF	TGCGCCAGCAGCCAAGATACGGGACAGGGGAACTATGGCTACACCTTC
TRBV9	16	-	TRBJ1-1	-	CASSVAQGRVGTEAFF	TGTGCCAGCAGCGTAGCTCAAGGCAGGGTAGGCACTGAAGCTTTCTTT
TRBV6-6	16	-	TRBJ2-7	TRBD1	CASSYSTGAPSYEQYF	TGTGCCAGCAGTTACTCGACAGGGGCCCCCTCCTACGAGCAGTACTTC
TRBV19	14	few	TRBJ2-2	-	CASSPGQSTGELFF	TGTGCCAGTAGCCCGGGACAATCAACCGGGGAGCTGTTTTTT
TRBV4-1	14	once	TRBJ2-5	-	CASSQDRDTETQYF	TGCGCCAGCAGCCAGGACCGGGACACAGAGACCCAGTACTTC
TRBV9	15	-	TRBJ2-2	TRBD1	CASSVTGTVGGELFF	TGTGCCAGCAGCGTTACCGGGACAGTCGGCGGGGAGCTGTTTTTT
TRBV11-1	12	-	TRBJ2-1	-	CASTGSGDEQFF	TGTGCCAGCACGGGGTCCGGCGATGAGCAGTTCTTC
TRBV19	13	-	TRBJ2-2	TRBD1	CASRDRGFGELFF	TGTGCCAGCCGGGACAGGGGGTTTGGGGAGCTGTTTTTT
TRBV4-3	16	-	TRBJ2-6	-	CASSQDGRSGANVLTF	TGCGCCAGCAGCCAAGATGGGCGCTCTGGGGCCAACGTCCTGACTTTC
TRBV7-2	12	-	TRBJ2-2	-	CASSLEGAKLFF	TGTGCCAGCAGCTTAGAAGGGGCAAAGCTGTTTTTT
TRBV15	16	-	TRBJ2-7	TRBD1	CATSSHRDRRSYEQYF	TGTGCCACCAGCAGCCACCGGGACAGGAGATCCTACGAGCAGTACTTC
TRBV7-2	13	-	TRBJ1-1	TRBD1	CASRTTGGTEAFF	TGTGCCAGCAGAACTACAGGGGGCACTGAAGCTTTCTTT
TRBV6-5	13	-	TRBJ1-1	-	CASSTGLNTEAFF	TGTGCCAGCAGTACAGGGTTGAACACTGAAGCTTTCTTT
TRBV9	15	-	TRBJ1-1	-	CASSVSFRGPFEAFF	TGTGCCAGCAGCGTATCTTTCAGGGGACCATTTGAAGCTTTCTTT
TRBV4-3	14	-	TRBJ2-3	-	CASSHGPFTDTQYF	TGCGCCAGCAGCCATGGCCCCTTTACAGATACGCAGTATTTT
TRBV30	15	-	TRBJ1-6	TRBD1	CAWSRAGGGNSPLHF	TGTGCCTGGAGCAGAGCAGGGGGAGGAAATTCACCCCTCCACTTT
TRBV5-1	18	-	TRBJ2-5	TRBD2	CASSLSASGGTLQETQYF	TGCGCCAGCAGCTTGTCGGCTAGCGGGGGGACCTTACAAGAGACCCAGTACTTC
TRBV7-9	13	few	TRBJ1-2	-	CASSLQGNYGYTF	TGTGCCAGCAGTCTTCAGGGGAACTATGGCTACACCTTC
TRBV13	15	-	TRBJ2-7	TRBD2	CASSSTSGGAGEQYF	TGTGCCAGCAGCTCCACTAGCGGGGGGGCAGGGGAGCAGTACTTC
TRBV27	17	-	TRBJ1-5	-	CASSLVGGAYSNQPQHF	TGTGCCAGCAGTTTGGTAGGAGGCGCGTATAGCAATCAGCCCCAGCATTTT
TRBV6-2/TRBV6-3	16	-	TRBJ2-3	-	CASSPGFGAPADTQYF	TGTGCCAGCAGTCCCGGGTTTGGGGCCCCCGCAGATACGCAGTATTTT
TRBV19	14	-	TRBJ1-4	-	CASSIGQGFEKLFF	TGTGCCAGTAGTATCGGCCAGGGATTCGAAAAACTGTTTTTT
TRBV7-2	17	-	TRBJ1-3	-	CASSLGGSLHSGNTIYF	TGTGCCAGCAGCTTAGGAGGCTCCTTACACTCTGGAAACACCATATATTTT
TRBV13	17	-	TRBJ2-3	TRBD1	CASSSLKRGQGTDTQYF	TGTGCCAGCAGTAGCTTAAAGAGGGGACAGGGGACAGATACGCAGTATTTT
TRBV12-5	17	-	TRBJ1-2	TRBD1	CASGRAGTGDADYGYTF	TGTGCTAGTGGAAGGGCCGGGACAGGGGACGCCGACTATGGCTACACCTTC
TRBV9	13	-	TRBJ1-3	-	CASSKKGGNTIYF	TGTGCCAGCAGCAAGAAGGGGGGGAACACCATATATTTT
TRBV6-5	15	once	TRBJ1-5	TRBD1	CASSLGTGPNQPQHF	TGTGCCAGCAGTCTCGGGACAGGGCCCAATCAGCCCCAGCATTTT
TRBV5-1	16	-	TRBJ1-2	TRBD1	CASSLTPTGGSYGYTF	TGCGCCAGCAGCTTAACCCCGACAGGGGGCTCCTATGGCTACACCTTC
TRBV9	13	-	TRBJ2-3	-	CASSPPGTDTQYF	TGTGCCAGCAGCCCCCCCGGCACAGATACGCAGTATTTT
TRBV4-3	17	-	TRBJ1-1	-	CASSRDRDSGMNTEAFF	TGCGCCAGCAGCCGAGATCGGGACTCGGGGATGAACACTGAAGCTTTCTTT
TRBV25-1	16	-	TRBJ1-2	TRBD1	CASSEGQGLDSGGYTF	TGTGCCAGCAGTGAGGGACAGGGGCTTGATTCGGGCGGCTACACCTTC
TRBV28	14	-	TRBJ2-1	TRBD1	CASHLGTGRNEQFF	TGTGCCAGCCACCTTGGGACAGGGAGGAATGAGCAGTTCTTC
TRBV6-5	15	-	TRBJ1-3	-	CASRLTGDSGNTIYF	TGTGCCAGCAGGTTGACAGGAGATTCTGGAAACACCATATATTTT
TRBV11-2	15	-	TRBJ1-4	-	CASSSPRGGWEKLFF	TGTGCCAGCAGTTCCCCCCGGGGGGGTTGGGAAAAACTGTTTTTT
TRBV4-1	16	-	TRBJ1-2	-	CASSQELGLPNYGYTF	TGCGCCAGCAGCCAAGAATTGGGACTACCTAACTATGGCTACACCTTC
TRBV7-3	12	-	TRBJ2-7	TRBD1	CASSFDRGEQYF	TGTGCCAGCAGCTTTGACAGGGGTGAGCAGTACTTC
TRBV9	16	once	TRBJ2-7	-	CASSVGVGQGGYEQYF	TGTGCCAGCAGCGTAGGTGTAGGGCAGGGGGGATACGAGCAGTACTTC
TRBV7-2	17	-	TRBJ2-1	-	CASSPSATMAGWNEQFF	TGTGCCAGCAGCCCCTCTGCCACTATGGCGGGGTGGAATGAGCAGTTCTTC
TRBV29-1	13	-	TRBJ1-2	-	CSVEGGPQNGYTF	TGCAGCGTTGAAGGAGGGCCCCAGAATGGCTACACCTTC
TRBV4-3	13	-	TRBJ2-5	-	CASSQRQGETQYF	TGCGCCAGCAGCCAGAGGCAGGGGGAGACCCAGTACTTC
TRBV15	15	-	TRBJ1-2	TRBD1	CATSRSGQGGYGYTF	TGTGCCACCAGCAGATCGGGACAGGGTGGCTATGGCTACACCTTC
TRBV6-5	13	-	TRBJ1-6	TRBD1	CASSRLGDSTLHF	TGTGCCAGCAGTAGACTAGGGGACAGCACCCTCCACTTT
TRBV27	16	-	TRBJ2-7	-	CASSRTGSVSSGEQYF	TGTGCCAGCAGTCGCACCGGGTCTGTCTCCTCCGGCGAGCAGTACTTC
TRBV7-2	16	-	TRBJ1-1	-	CASSPRGRTVVTEAFF	TGTGCCAGCAGCCCGCGAGGCCGGACAGTTGTAACTGAAGCTTTCTTT
TRBV7-2	14	-	TRBJ2-5	TRBD2	CASSLQGGQETQYF	TGTGCCAGCAGCTTACAGGGAGGGCAAGAGACCCAGTACTTC